This is a list of T cell receptor beta chains from one sample in a study of shared clonotypes between healthy human individuals. Clones were read by immunoSEQ multiplex PCR, and TCRdb kept only the in-frame ones, dropping some. The repertoire holds some 1.5 million clones, with 98% as singletons. Source material: naive CD4+ T cells sorted from blood. These receptor sequences come from a man aged 25 to 40 in good health. The conserved cysteine and the conserved F or W are not part of the CDR3 here.

j_call v_call cdr3_aa
TRBJ1-2 TRBV29-1 SVEPGFGYT
TRBJ2-5 TRBV10-3 AISGTGRGETQY
TRBJ2-3 TRBV7-2 ASRPGAISDTQY
TRBJ2-7 TRBV7-9 ASLSLAGHEQY
TRBJ1-5 TRBV9 ASLMGQGNQPQH
TRBJ2-7 TRBV5-1 ASSLEPGMYEQY
TRBJ1-5 TRBV5-5 ASSFGQPGEPQH
TRBJ1-1 TRBV10-1 ASSYRNTEAF
TRBJ2-7 TRBV5-6 ASSLNGGYLIDEQY
TRBJ1-1 TRBV9 ASSVAGEMDTEAF
TRBJ2-5 TRBV13 ASSPRDRVKTQY
TRBJ2-1 TRBV5-1 ASSEDSYNEQF
TRBJ2-3 TRBV9 ASSVEAADTQY
TRBJ1-3 TRBV14 ASSVRGGLTGNTIY
TRBJ2-1 TRBV7-2 ASSLAGRDGEQF
TRBJ2-7 TRBV23-1 ASSQSRRGRYYEQY
TRBJ1-3 TRBV29-1 SVEDGDRNFGNTIY
TRBJ2-7 TRBV10-1 ASSESKGTLAYEQY
TRBJ2-2 TRBV5-5 ASTLPDFKSGELF
TRBJ2-7 TRBV7-9 ASSSGTVSYEQY
TRBJ1-1 TRBV7-2 ASSSMFPNTEAF
TRBJ2-3 TRBV28 ASSLGRAGGRTDTQY
TRBJ2-1 TRBV7-9 ASSLLGTSGIYNEQF
TRBJ2-1 TRBV29-1 SVRSGLNERQF
TRBJ1-4 TRBV28 ASSAAGGRGEKLF
TRBJ2-3 TRBV29-1 SVLLTDTQY
TRBJ2-7 TRBV6-1 ASSEAASGRQYEQY
TRBJ2-7 TRBV7-9 ASSLGILAGGEQY
TRBJ1-1 TRBV4-1 ASKALGGGTNTEAF